These 29 T cell receptor beta chains originate from one sample sequenced in a study of T-cell reconstitution after alpha-beta-depleted transplantation in children (dated by TCRdb to the mid-2010s). On the study overall, not on this receptor specifically: Hyperexpanded clone frequencies declined over subsequent months; after one year, T-cell counts and TCRbeta diversity were mostly attributed to newly produced T cells.

The sample's treatment or condition label, decoded: allogeneic hematopoietic cell transplantation with graft depleted of TCRalphabeta T cells and CD19 B cells. The method was PCR. Data came from an Illumina HiSeq 2500. TCR libraries were prepared with molecular barcoding, using unique molecular identifiers to normalize TCRbeta repertoire quantification. TCRdb reworked the public reads: Q25 trimming with fastp, MiXCR clone assembly, productive beta chains retained. Entries that share a CDR3 protein sequence are merged under the most common genes and DNA. Counted in this sample were about 300,000 distinct CDR3 sequences; roughly 7.8% of them appeared once. Clones ranked in the top ten supply 9.1% of the sample. Their specific antigens are unknown. Source: peripheral blood, taken 360 days after TCRalphabeta/CD19-depleted stem cell transplant. These receptors were collected from a female patient between 2 and 15 years old who had a stem cell transplant for Fanconi anemia, so the T cells may come from the graft donor.

The gene calls are TRBV7-6 and TRBJ2-7; D unresolved. V lost 1 base, J lost 5 bases, and 12 bases lay in between. Germline V gene data show CDR1 as SGHVS and CDR2 as FNYEAQ. The CDR3 runs 14 residues. The CDR3 loop is CASSLVWAGDEQYF. The CDR3 DNA reads TGTGCCAGCAGCTTAGTTTGGGCTGGGGACGAGCAGTACTTC.

This clonotype was recorded at least ten times. The chain combines TRBV5-1 with TRBJ2-1; D not resolved. The V end lost 3 bases, the J end lost 14 bases, and 18 bases lay between the germline ends. CDR1 SGHRS and CDR2 YFSETQ come from the germline V gene. The length of the CDR3 is 13 residues. This CDR3 is CASSYELGVRKFF. For the CDR3, the DNA is TGCGCCAGCAGCTACGAGCTTGGGGTAAGAAAGTTCTTC.

The CDR3 sequence is CASSRDRHNYGYTF. In DNA, the CDR3 is TGTGCCAGCAGCCGGGACAGGCACAACTATGGCTACACCTTC. The chain joins TRBV18 to TRBJ1-2; TRBD1 aligns across 8 bases. This CDR3 contains 14 residues. The trim removed 8 bases at V and 2 bases at J, leaving 7 bases unmatched. Germline loops: CDR1 KGHSH, CDR2 LQKENI.

This clonotype was found many times. The chain employs TRBV20-1 and TRBJ2-2; D may correspond to TRBD1 or TRBD2 (5 bases each). Trimming removed 6 bases at V and 3 bases at J, with 14 bases between. Germline assignment: CDR1 DFQATT and CDR2 SNEGSKA (reference sequence). CDR3 length: 14 amino acids. CDR3 loop: CSAARDPDTGELFF. CDR3 nucleotide sequence: TGCAGTGCGGCTCGGGACCCAGACACCGGGGAGCTGTTTTTT.

This clonotype was recorded many times. This chain links TRBV12-3 or TRBV12-4 with TRBJ2-5; TRBD2 matches at 7 bases. Losses at the gene ends were 4 bases for V and 1 base for J; bases not matched to a gene: 3. The CDR3 runs to 14 residues. For the CDR3, the DNA is TGTGCCAGCAGTTGGGGACTATCCCAAGAGACCCAGTACTTC. Protein sequence: CASSWGLSQETQYF.

This clonotype showed up many times. The chain couples TRBV12-3 or TRBV12-4 to TRBJ2-7; D may be TRBD1 (5 bases). The CDR3 totals 15 residues. V was cut by 8 bases and J by 3 bases, with 20 bases left in between. CDR3 loop: CASSIGLQVRYEQYF. CDR3 nucleotide sequence: TGTGCCAGCTCTATTGGTCTACAGGTCCGCTACGAGCAGTACTTC.

The sample holds many counts of this clonotype. The chain joins TRBV6-1 to TRBJ2-1; 10 nucleotides align to TRBD2. Germline-derived CDR1 and CDR2 are MNHNS and SASEGT. The CDR3 consists of 15 residues. Germline trimming cut 2 bases from V and 7 bases from J; bases unmatched to any gene: 5. The CDR3 nucleotides read TGTGCCAGCAGTGAATATAGCGGGGGGATGAATGAGCAGTTCTTC. Its translation: CASSEYSGGMNEQFF.

This clonotype was recorded a few times. The chain is built from TRBV5-4 and TRBJ2-3; 10 bases are shared with TRBD2. The germline V gene encodes CDR1 SGHNT and CDR2 YYREEE (reference sequence). The V gene end was trimmed by 2 bases and the J gene end by 2 bases; junction bases not matched to a gene: 5. The length of the CDR3 is 16 residues. CDR3 coding DNA: TGTGCCAGCAGCTTTCCTAGCGGGGGTCCCACAGATACGCAGTATTTT. Amino acids: CASSFPSGGPTDTQYF.

This clonotype was picked up many times. This sequence joins TRBV3-1 and TRBJ1-6; D unclear. Germline V gene data show CDR1 as LGHDT and CDR2 as YNNKEL (reference sequence). The CDR3 covers 13 residues. Between the trimmed V and J ends, which lost 2 bases and 9 bases, there was a span of 8 bases. CDR3 sequence (DNA): TGTGCCAGCAGCCAATTTGTCCTTTCACCCCTCCACTTT. It codes for CASSQFVLSPLHF.

This clonotype was found many times. V is TRBV6-2 or TRBV6-3 and J is TRBJ2-1, with D perhaps assigned TRBD1 or TRBD2 (5 bases each). This CDR3 contains 15 residues. V was clipped by 5 bases and J by 6 bases, with 17 bases between them. CDR1 and CDR2 (germline): MNHEY, SVGEGT. The CDR3 region has the DNA TGTGCCAGCAGTCACCCACTAGGGGTAGGCAATGAGCAGTTCTTC. As protein: CASSHPLGVGNEQFF.

Many counts were recorded for this clonotype. The gene calls are TRBV15 and TRBJ2-3, with 9 bases aligning to TRBD2. This CDR3 has 17 amino acids. CDR1 LNHNV and CDR2 YYDKDF come from the germline V gene (reference sequence). Trimming at V came to 1 base and at J to 5 bases, leaving 10 bases not matched to a gene. This CDR3 reads CATSRASGGGAIDTQYF. For the CDR3, the DNA is TGTGCCACCAGCAGAGCAAGCGGCGGGGGGGCCATAGATACGCAGTATTTT.

The table lists this clonotype with a few counts. The rearrangement uses TRBV11-2 and TRBJ2-2, with D possibly matching TRBD1 (5 bases). CDR1 is SGHAT and CDR2 is FQNNGV in the germline V gene. V lost 5 bases and J lost 3, with 16 bases in between. CDR3 length equals 16 residues. The CDR3 DNA reads TGTGCCAGCAGCCCCCTGGCAGGGTCGGACACCGGGGAGCTGTTTTTT. It yields the protein CASSPLAGSDTGELFF.

Details on this clonotype: A much larger clone differs from this one at a single base, so this may be a read error. The V gene is TRBV28, the J gene TRBJ2-2; 9 nucleotides align to TRBD1. CDR1 MDHEN and CDR2 SYDVKM come from the germline V gene. This CDR3 has 14 residues. The CDR3 coding sequence is TGTGCCAGCAGTACCACAGGGGGCACCGGGGAGGTGTTTTTT. Translation gives CASSTTGGTGEVFF.

The sample holds many counts of this clonotype. The chain couples TRBV29-1 to TRBJ2-1; no clear D gene. CDR1 SQVTM and CDR2 ANQGSEA come from the germline V gene. This CDR3 is built from 10 residues. Trimming removed 7 bases from V and 11 bases from J, with 12 bases in between. The CDR3 is CSALRAQQFF. For the CDR3, the DNA is TGCAGCGCCCTAAGGGCTCAGCAGTTCTTC.

V gene TRBV14 combines with J gene TRBJ2-7; D is possibly TRBD1 (6 bases). There are 16 residues in the CDR3. V shed 0 bases and J shed 4 bases, with 16 bases lying between them. Per germline, CDR1 SGHDN and CDR2 FVKESK. The chain's CDR3 is CASSQDKGTPTYEQYF. CDR3 bases: TGTGCCAGCAGCCAAGATAAGGGGACACCAACTTACGAGCAGTACTTC.

This clonotype was found many times. The CDR3 bases are TGCAGTGCTAAGGGGGGACTGGACGGCTTGAACACTGAAGCTTTCTTT. This gives the protein CSAKGGLDGLNTEAFF. The rearrangement joins TRBV20-1 to TRBJ1-1, with D possibly matching TRBD1 (6 bases). The CDR3 loop spans 16 amino acids. The V and J ends lost 4 bases and 0 bases respectively, with 18 bases between them. Per germline, CDR1 DFQATT and CDR2 SNEGSKA (reference sequence).

The rearrangement joins TRBV27 to TRBJ2-1; D possibly uses TRBD1 or TRBD2 (6 bases each). Germline values: CDR1 MNHEY, CDR2 SMNVEV (reference sequence). The CDR3 consists of 19 residues. V lost 0 bases, J lost 5 bases, and 23 bases lay in between. The CDR3 DNA reads as TGTGCCAGCAGTTTATCCCGTGGGGTGGAGGGGGGTCCAAACAATGAGCAGTTCTTC. It specifies CASSLSRGVEGGPNNEQFF.

This clonotype appeared a few times. This chain connects TRBV12-3 or TRBV12-4 to TRBJ2-1; 7 nucleotides align to TRBD1. There are 12 residues in the CDR3. Losses at the gene ends were 6 bases for V and 5 bases for J; bases not matched to a gene: 1. Here the CDR3 DNA reads TGTGCCAGCAGGGGACAGAACAATGAGCAGTTCTTC. It codes for CASRGQNNEQFF.

This clonotype has ten or more counts. J is TRBJ2-2 and V is TRBV9; D not resolved. Germline lookup yields CDR1 SGDLS and CDR2 YYNGEE. The length of the CDR3 is 17 residues. Deletions cut 2 bases from V and 0 bases from J, with 14 bases between. The CDR3 loop is CASSVSGRTANTGELFF. CDR3 DNA sequence: TGTGCCAGCAGCGTTTCTGGTAGGACGGCGAACACCGGGGAGCTGTTTTTT.

This clonotype has at least ten counts. This rearrangement joins TRBV12-3 or TRBV12-4 to TRBJ2-2; D unresolved. The CDR3 is made up of 15 amino acids. Trimming removed 5 bases at V and 4 bases at J, with 14 bases between. For the CDR3, the DNA is TGTGCCAGCAGTCTCCCGGCGAAAGCCACCGGGGAGCTGTTTTTT. Its translation is CASSLPAKATGELFF.

This clonotype was seen only a few times. The chain employs TRBV7-2 and TRBJ1-6; 7 nucleotides match TRBD1. The CDR3 covers 16 residues. The V and J ends lost 2 bases and 11 bases, in that order; junction bases with no gene match: 12. Per germline, CDR1 SGHTA and CDR2 FQGNSA. The CDR3 protein is CASSLSGTAGGAPLHF. The CDR3 DNA reads as TGTGCCAGCAGCTTATCAGGGACAGCCGGAGGGGCACCCCTCCACTTT.

This clonotype has more than one count but fewer than ten. The chain has TRBV10-3 and TRBJ1-5; D ambiguous. This CDR3 is 14 amino acids long. The germline V gene has CDR1 ENHRY and CDR2 SYGVKD. The V end lost 3 bases, the J end lost 9 bases, and 15 bases lay between the germline ends. The CDR3 sequence: CAISDIGPPGPQHF. The CDR3 DNA sequence: TGTGCCATCAGTGATATAGGGCCCCCGGGGCCCCAGCATTTT.

The V and J genes are TRBV3-1 and TRBJ1-2, with D hard to call. Trimming removed 0 bases at V and 4 bases at J, with 9 bases between. Germline V gene data show CDR1 as LGHDT and CDR2 as YNNKEL (reference sequence). This CDR3 is built from 14 residues. The CDR3 here is CASSQETASYGYTF. CDR3 sequence (DNA): TGTGCCAGCAGCCAAGAAACAGCCTCCTATGGCTACACCTTC. The full variable domain, rest sourced from reference TRBV3-1 and TRBJ1-2, is DTAVSQTPKYLVTQMGNDKSIKCEQNLGHDTMYWYKQDSKKFLKIMFSYNNKELIINETVPNRFSPKSPDKAHLNLHINSLELGDSAVYFCASSQETASYGYTFGSGTRLTVV.

This chain uses TRBV7-9 with TRBJ2-5; 11 nucleotides align to TRBD1. The CDR3 is 15 residues long. Germline-derived CDR1 and CDR2 are SEHNR and FQNEAQ (reference sequence). Trimming removed 5 bases from V and 5 bases from J; junction bases left unmatched: 7. The CDR3 spells CASSPPDRGHETQYF. The CDR3 region has the DNA TGTGCCAGCAGCCCGCCGGACAGGGGGCATGAGACCCAGTACTTC. The whole variable domain, filled in from reference TRBV7-9 and TRBJ2-5, reads DTGVSQNPRHKITKRGQNVTFRCDPISEHNRLYWYRQTLGQGPEFLTYFQNEAQLEKSRLLSDRFSAERPKGSFSTLEIQRTEQGDSAMYLCASSPPDRGHETQYFGPGTRLLVL.

This clonotype has at least ten counts. The chain has TRBV11-1 and TRBJ1-1; possibly TRBD1 for D (6 bases). Trimming took off 3 bases at V and 11 bases at J, with 22 bases between the two ends. Germline CDR1 reads SGHAT; CDR2 reads FQDESV (reference sequence). CDR3 length: 15 residues. CDR3 region: CASSLIDWDKDRAFF. CDR3 sequence (DNA): TGTGCCAGCAGCTTGATAGATTGGGACAAGGATCGCGCTTTCTTT.

This clonotype has ten or more counts. The chain's CDR3 is CASSPGQAIYEQYV. CDR3 in DNA: TGTGCCAGCAGCCCTGGACAGGCGATCTACGAGCAGTACGTC. This chain links TRBV12-3 or TRBV12-4 with TRBJ2-7; 7 bases line up with TRBD1. V gave up 6 bases and J gave up 3 bases; unmatched junction bases: 8. The CDR3 totals 14 residues.

This clonotype was counted ten times or more. The chain joins TRBV20-1 to TRBJ1-5, with D possibly being TRBD1 (5 bases). The germline V gene encodes CDR1 DFQATT and CDR2 SNEGSKA (reference sequence). This CDR3 spans 17 amino acids. V was clipped by 6 bases and J by 0 bases, with 21 bases between them. The CDR3 loop reads CSAANDSWGSSNQPQHF. CDR3 in DNA: TGCAGTGCCGCGAATGACAGCTGGGGTTCTAGCAATCAGCCCCAGCATTTT.

This clonotype was counted ten times or more. The rearrangement joins TRBV20-1 to TRBJ2-3, with 8 bases that match TRBD2. Germline trimming cut 3 bases from V and 2 bases from J; bases unmatched to any gene: 1. Germline V CDR1 and CDR2: DFQATT, SNEGSKA (reference sequence). This CDR3 spans 13 amino acids. The CDR3 sequence: CSARREVTDTQYF. CDR3 nucleotides: TGCAGTGCTAGGCGGGAGGTCACAGATACGCAGTATTTT.

The gene calls are TRBV5-6 and TRBJ2-5, with unresolved D. The germline V gene has CDR1 SGHDT and CDR2 YYEEEE. Trimming removed 1 base at V and 2 bases at J, with 6 bases between. The CDR3 is made up of 13 amino acids. CDR3 DNA: TGTGCCAGCAGCTTGACAGCACAAGAGACCCAGTACTTC. Its translation is CASSLTAQETQYF.